The next 9 T cell receptor beta chains were all read from a single sample in a study of siplizumab effects on memory and regulatory T cells. Only in-frame clones appear in the TCRdb table, and some are missing; sequencing was by immunoSEQ multiplex PCR. The table has 94,000 or so clones, roughly 95% seen once. The sample taken for sequencing was naive CD4+ T cells sorted from blood. These receptors were taken from a human donor in good health.

The chain is built from TRBV18 and TRBJ1-5; D perhaps matches TRBD1 (5 bases). The CDR3 covers 13 residues. With 8 bases removed from V and 4 bases from J, the gap between germline ends came to 12 bases. The V gene's germline CDR1 is KGHSH and CDR2 LQKENI. The CDR3 spells CASRGEGNQPQHF. DNA for the CDR3: TGTGCCAGCAGGGGAGAGGGGAATCAGCCCCAGCATTTT.

The chain links TRBV6-6 to TRBJ2-7, with D possibly TRBD2 on 6 matching bases. The CDR3 extends over 14 amino acids. Between the trimmed V and J ends, which lost 2 bases and 4 bases, there was a span of 12 bases. CDR1 and CDR2 (germline): MNHNY, SVGAGI (reference sequence). The CDR3 sequence: CASSYAGMGYEQYF. Here the CDR3 DNA reads TGTGCCAGCAGTTACGCGGGGATGGGGTACGAGCAGTACTTC.

CDR3 region: CASSLVATSTDTQYF. The CDR3 nucleotides read TGTGCCAGCAGCTTAGTAGCGACTAGCACAGATACGCAGTATTTT. The genes are TRBV7-2 and TRBJ2-3, with D maybe TRBD2 (5 bases). This CDR3 has 15 amino acids. V was pared by 1 base and J by 0 bases, with 8 bases between. Germline V gene data show CDR1 as SGHTA and CDR2 as FQGNSA. Based on the CDR3 plus reference TRBV7-2 and TRBJ2-3, the full variable domain is GAGVSQSPSNKVTEKGKDVELRCDPISGHTALYWYRQSLGQGLEFLIYFQGNSAPDKSGLPSDRFSAERTGGSVSTLTIQRTQQEDSAVYLCASSLVATSTDTQYFGPGTRLTVL.

This rearrangement joins TRBV28 to TRBJ1-3; maybe TRBD1 (5 bases). Per germline, CDR1 MDHEN and CDR2 SYDVKM. CDR3 length: 19 residues. V was clipped by 6 bases and J by 0 bases, with 24 bases between them. CDR3 in amino acids: CASRPTPGFTGASGNTIYF. The CDR3 DNA follows: TGTGCCAGCAGGCCCACCCCAGGGTTTACTGGGGCCTCTGGAAACACCATATATTTT.

In its sample, this clone was seen a few times. This chain connects TRBV19 to TRBJ1-3; 7 bases agree with TRBD1. Germline V gene sequence: CDR1 LNHDA, CDR2 SQIVND (reference sequence). V shed 9 bases and J 0 bases; nucleotides not matched to a gene: 2. The CDR3 runs to 13 residues. The CDR3 DNA follows: TGTGCCAGCCGACAGGGCTCTGGAAACACCATATATTTT. Protein product: CASRQGSGNTIYF.

The V call is TRBV13, the J call TRBJ1-1; 8 bases are shared with TRBD1. The CDR3 has 13 residues. Per germline, CDR1 PRHDT and CDR2 FYEKMQ (reference sequence). The junction had 4 bases not matched to a gene; V was cut back by 4 bases and J by 6 bases. Here the CDR3 reads CASSSGQGAEAFF. The CDR3 bases are TGTGCCAGCAGCTCAGGACAGGGTGCTGAAGCTTTCTTT.

This clone was counted once. The rearrangement uses TRBV28 and TRBJ2-3, with 8 bases identical to TRBD1. CDR1 is MDHEN and CDR2 is SYDVKM in the germline V gene. The CDR3 is made up of 18 amino acids. The junction had 14 bases not matched to a gene; V was cut back by 6 bases and J by 0 bases. The CDR3 sequence: CASRDPGQEVVSTDTQYF. CDR3 coding DNA: TGTGCCAGCAGGGATCCGGGACAGGAGGTCGTAAGCACAGATACGCAGTATTTT.

The chain carries TRBV29-1 and TRBJ1-1; D is perhaps TRBD1 (6 bases). This CDR3 is 12 amino acids long. With 5 bases removed from V and 1 base from J, the gap between germline ends came to 8 bases. The germline V gene has CDR1 SQVTM and CDR2 ANQGSEA. DNA for the CDR3: TGCAGCGTTCAACAGGGGAACACTGAAGCTTTCTTT. This sequence encodes CSVQQGNTEAFF.

The V gene is TRBV18, the J gene TRBJ2-7; D not resolved. Germline V gene data show CDR1 as KGHSH and CDR2 as LQKENI. The CDR3 runs to 16 residues. V was clipped by 4 bases and J by 0 bases, with 16 bases between them. The CDR3 sequence is CASSQLGPGNSYEQYF. The CDR3 DNA is TGTGCCAGCTCACAATTGGGTCCTGGCAACTCCTACGAGCAGTACTTC.